The source of this TCR beta chain is a study of identical twins. This clonotype has a handful of counts. Its antigen is unidentified. Study-level findings and limits: The more abundant beta clonotypes in cord blood had fewer insertions, and memory repertoires did not show this.

Using its own MiXCR run on the 5' RACE reads, TCRdb lists one record per CDR3 protein. The data hold a few hundred thousand distinct CDR3 sequences, with roughly an eighth observed a single time. The V gene lost 5 bases and the J gene lost 4 bases, with 14 bases spanning the gap. Germline CDR1 reads LGHDT; CDR2 reads YNNKEL (reference sequence). The CDR3 covers 14 residues. This same sample was also part of a study on yellow fever vaccine responses in identical twins.

Sequenced sample: memory (CD45RO+) T cells sorted from blood. V gene TRBV3-1 combines with J gene TRBJ2-5; possibly TRBD1 or TRBD2 for D (5 bases each). The origin of this receptor is a woman aged 18-29 years in good health. CDR3 nucleotides: TGTGCCAGCAGCGGGGACCCTGGGGTAGAGACCCAGTACTTC. Its translation: CASSGDPGVETQYF.